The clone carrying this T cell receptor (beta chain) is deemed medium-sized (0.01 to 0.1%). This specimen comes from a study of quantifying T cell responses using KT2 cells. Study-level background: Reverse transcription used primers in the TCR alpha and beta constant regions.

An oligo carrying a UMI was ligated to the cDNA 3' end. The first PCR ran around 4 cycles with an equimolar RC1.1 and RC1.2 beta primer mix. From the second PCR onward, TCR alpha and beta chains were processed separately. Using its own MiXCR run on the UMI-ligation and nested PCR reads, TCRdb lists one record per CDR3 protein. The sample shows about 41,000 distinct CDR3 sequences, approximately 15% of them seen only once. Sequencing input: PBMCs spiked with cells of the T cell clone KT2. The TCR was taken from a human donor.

The CDR3 sequence is CASSQTLAEVQETQYF. The CDR3 DNA follows: TGTGCCAGCAGCCAAACACTAGCGGAGGTCCAAGAGACCCAGTACTTC. The chain has TRBV3-1 and TRBJ2-5, with 8 positions matching TRBD2. The V segment lost 2 bases and the J segment 1 base; nucleotides outside the gene matches: 6. Germline V gives CDR1 LGHDT, CDR2 YNNKEL (reference sequence). This CDR3 comprises 16 residues.